A selection of T cell receptor beta chains follows, all from one sample in a study of cytomegalovirus exposure and HLA in healthy donors. Sequenced by immunoSEQ multiplex PCR; TCRdb stores in-frame clones only, minus some. Of 180,000 or so clones in the sample, about 9.4% were seen once. The source material was PBMCs. These receptors came from a woman in her twenties or thirties in good health and CMV-seropositive. CDR3s include the opening cysteine and the closing phenylalanine or tryptophan. Fields, in order: J gene, V gene, CDR3 length, D gene, clone size, CDR3 protein, CDR3 DNA. A D gene is named only where the DNA matches it firmly. Clone size, where shown, is once, few, many, or a class for clones that have expanded.

TRBJ2-7 | TRBV12-5 | 16 | TRBD1 | - | CASGQTWGQGSYEQYF | TGTGCTAGTGGTCAAACCTGGGGACAGGGCTCCTACGAGCAGTACTTC
TRBJ2-3 | TRBV27 | 15 | TRBD2 | - | CASSPRPRGADTQYF | TGTGCCAGCAGCCCTAGGCCACGGGGGGCAGATACGCAGTATTTT
TRBJ1-5 | TRBV2 | 14 | - | few | CASSGSYSNQPQHF | TGTGCCAGCAGTGGTTCCTATAGCAATCAGCCCCAGCATTTT
TRBJ2-2 | TRBV5-1 | 15 | TRBD2 | - | CASRGLAETTGELFF | TGCGCCAGCAGGGGACTAGCGGAAACCACCGGGGAGCTGTTTTTT
TRBJ2-7 | TRBV5-1 | 15 | TRBD2 | - | CASSYTSGSEDEQYF | TGCGCCAGCAGTTATACTAGCGGGAGTGAGGACGAGCAGTACTTC
TRBJ1-3 | TRBV9 | 14 | - | - | CASSVDVGQTTIYF | TGTGCCAGCAGCGTAGATGTGGGGCAGACTACCATATATTTT
TRBJ1-2 | TRBV29-1 | 12 | TRBD1 | few | CSFRTGKGGYTF | TGCAGCTTTAGGACAGGAAAAGGTGGCTACACCTTC
TRBJ2-5 | TRBV5-6 | 13 | - | - | CASSYTGQETQYF | TGTGCCAGCAGCTATACAGGGCAAGAGACCCAGTACTTC
TRBJ2-7 | TRBV9 | 14 | - | - | CASSVRTGRYEQYF | TGTGCCAGCAGCGTGAGAACAGGGCGCTACGAGCAGTACTTC
TRBJ1-2 | TRBV5-1 | 15 | TRBD1 | - | CASSLSDREIDGYTF | TGCGCCAGCAGCTTGTCGGACAGGGAGATCGATGGCTACACCTTC
TRBJ2-7 | TRBV5-4 | 14 | - | few | CASSLERGFYEQYF | TGTGCCAGCAGCCTAGAAAGGGGTTTCTACGAGCAGTACTTC
TRBJ1-2 | TRBV4-2 | 15 | - | - | CASSQDQSGVYGYTF | TGTGCCAGCAGCCAGGATCAATCCGGGGTCTATGGCTACACCTTC
TRBJ2-7 | TRBV7-9 | 15 | TRBD2 | - | CASSHKLAEGHEQYF | TGTGCCAGCAGCCATAAACTAGCGGAGGGACACGAGCAGTACTTC
TRBJ1-2 | TRBV6-1 | 13 | - | - | CASRAGNDYGYTF | TGTGCCAGCAGGGCCGGGAATGACTATGGCTACACCTTC
TRBJ2-7 | TRBV11-1 | 15 | - | - | CASSLGPRLAYEQYF | TGTGCCAGCAGCTTAGGGCCGAGGCTAGCCTACGAGCAGTACTTC
TRBJ2-1 | TRBV27 | 13 | - | few | CASSLTGFNEQFF | TGTGCCAGCAGTTTAACAGGGTTCAATGAGCAGTTCTTC
TRBJ2-5 | TRBV7-2 | 16 | - | - | CASSSYWGRGSETQYF | TGTGCCAGCAGCTCTTACTGGGGCCGCGGATCGGAGACCCAGTACTTC
TRBJ2-1 | TRBV7-7 | 14 | - | once | CASSLSAGEDEQFF | TGTGCCAGCAGCTTATCAGCGGGTGAGGATGAGCAGTTCTTC
TRBJ1-1 | TRBV5-6 | 16 | TRBD1 | - | CASTPLVRGPYTEAFF | TGTGCCAGCACCCCTTTGGTCAGGGGGCCTTACACTGAAGCTTTCTTT
TRBJ2-1 | TRBV9 | 15 | TRBD2 | - | CASSSGTSVHNEQFF | TGTGCCAGCAGCTCAGGGACTAGCGTGCACAATGAGCAGTTCTTC
TRBJ2-2 | TRBV11-2 | 15 | TRBD2 | - | CASSASGRATGELFF | TGTGCCAGCAGCGCTAGCGGGAGAGCCACCGGGGAGCTGTTTTTT
TRBJ1-1 | TRBV25-1 | 16 | TRBD1 | few | CASSENPGQGSAEAFF | TGTGCCAGCAGTGAAAATCCGGGACAGGGTTCAGCTGAAGCTTTCTTT
TRBJ2-7 | TRBV6-6 | 13 | TRBD1 | few | CASSYGAGGEQYF | TGTGCCAGCAGTTACGGGGCAGGGGGCGAGCAGTACTTC
TRBJ1-2 | TRBV5-1 | 14 | - | - | CASSLTSMNYGYTF | TGCGCCAGCAGCTTGACATCCATGAACTATGGCTACACCTTC
TRBJ2-3 | TRBV5-1 | 16 | - | few | CASNDGYRVAADTQYF | TGCGCCAGCAACGACGGATACAGGGTGGCCGCAGATACGCAGTATTTT
TRBJ1-2 | TRBV2 | 12 | - | few | CASTRAGDGYTF | TGTGCCAGCACCCGAGCGGGGGATGGCTACACCTTC
TRBJ2-1 | TRBV2 | 15 | TRBD2 | few | CASSLSGRAGNEQFF | TGTGCCAGCAGTCTAAGCGGGAGGGCCGGCAATGAGCAGTTCTTC
TRBJ2-1 | TRBV11-1 | 12 | - | - | CASSMIPGEQFF | TGTGCCAGCAGCATGATCCCCGGTGAGCAGTTCTTC
TRBJ1-1 | TRBV7-2 | 13 | - | few | CASSLGRETEAFF | TGTGCCAGCAGCTTAGGCAGGGAAACTGAAGCTTTCTTT
TRBJ1-1 | TRBV29-1 | 14 | - | - | CSVRGRGEDTEAFF | TGCAGCGTGAGGGGCCGGGGGGAGGACACTGAAGCTTTCTTT
TRBJ2-7 | TRBV5-1 | 16 | TRBD2 | - | CASSLAGSGNGYEQYF | TGCGCCAGCAGCTTGGCCGGGAGCGGGAATGGGTACGAGCAGTACTTC
TRBJ2-7 | TRBV10-1 | 13 | - | - | CASSESFDYEQYF | TGCGCCAGCAGTGAAAGCTTCGACTACGAGCAGTACTTC
TRBJ2-7 | TRBV2 | 16 | TRBD2 | - | CASRGSGRRTSYEQYF | TGTGCCAGCAGGGGTAGCGGGAGGAGGACCTCCTACGAGCAGTACTTC
TRBJ2-7 | TRBV19 | 16 | TRBD1 | - | CASSSPGTESSYEQYF | TGTGCCAGTAGTTCCCCCGGGACAGAGAGCTCCTACGAGCAGTACTTC
TRBJ2-2 | TRBV7-7 | 13 | TRBD1 | - | CASGQGAPGELFF | TGTGCCAGTGGACAGGGGGCGCCCGGGGAGCTGTTTTTT
TRBJ2-7 | TRBV4-2 | 16 | TRBD2 | few | CASSQAGLAGDYEQYF | TGTGCCAGCAGCCAGGCGGGACTAGCGGGAGACTACGAGCAGTACTTC
TRBJ2-7 | TRBV25-1 | 14 | TRBD1 | - | CASSADRAPYEQYF | TGTGCCAGCAGTGCCGACAGGGCTCCCTACGAGCAGTACTTC
TRBJ2-7 | TRBV29-1 | 14 | TRBD1 | - | CSVLDRGGTYEQYF | TGCAGCGTTTTGGACAGGGGGGGGACCTACGAGCAGTACTTC
TRBJ2-1 | TRBV4-1 | 17 | TRBD2 | - | CASSRLLPGTSDVEQFF | TGCGCCAGCAGCCGACTCTTGCCCGGGACTAGCGACGTTGAGCAGTTCTTC
TRBJ2-1 | TRBV2 | 14 | - | - | CASSEGPLYNEQFF | TGTGCCAGCAGTGAAGGGCCCCTTTACAATGAGCAGTTCTTC
TRBJ1-3 | TRBV4-2 | 15 | - | few | CASSQEDMYGNTIYF | TGTGCCAGCAGCCAAGAAGACATGTACGGAAACACCATATATTTT
TRBJ1-4 | TRBV19 | 14 | TRBD1 | - | CASSTGTGVGKLFF | TGTGCCAGTAGTACCGGGACAGGGGTCGGAAAACTGTTTTTT
TRBJ2-3 | TRBV6-4 | 14 | - | - | CASKFVASTDTQYF | TGTGCCAGCAAGTTTGTGGCTTCCACAGATACGCAGTATTTT
TRBJ1-2 | TRBV10-3 | 13 | TRBD1 | - | CAISEQGDYGYTF | TGTGCCATCAGTGAACAGGGGGACTATGGCTACACCTTC
TRBJ1-1 | TRBV6-1 | 14 | - | few | CASWARSSYTEAFF | TGTGCCAGCTGGGCCCGGTCCAGCTACACTGAAGCTTTCTTT
TRBJ2-7 | TRBV19 | 15 | TRBD2 | few | CASSIGPSGAYEQYF | TGTGCCAGTAGTATAGGGCCTAGCGGGGCCTACGAGCAGTACTTC
TRBJ1-2 | TRBV6-5 | 16 | TRBD1 | few | CASSYGSPRQGHGYTF | TGTGCCAGCAGTTACGGGAGTCCGAGACAGGGGCATGGCTACACCTTC
TRBJ1-2 | TRBV9 | 13 | - | - | CASSVVGGDGYTF | TGTGCCAGCAGCGTAGTAGGGGGTGATGGCTACACCTTC